This TCR beta chain was profiled in a study of graft-versus-host responses after intestinal transplantation (dated by TCRdb to the early 2020s). The study in broad terms: The transplants that recipients got were multivisceral, liver-intestinal, or isolated intestinal. Anti-thymocyte globulin induction was given to all recipients, followed by maintenance tacrolimus and steroids for approximately three years. Bulk TCR-beta CDR3 sequencing was used to track graft-versus-host and host-versus-graft alloreactive T cell clones in the graft, circulation and bone marrow after intestinal transplantation. Alloreactive clones were identified by sequencing pre-transplant mixed lymphocyte reaction products and comparing them with unstimulated pre-transplant donor and recipient T cells. A cohort of about two dozen intestinal transplant recipients, including one retransplant, was enrolled, and a few patients lacking pretransplant specimens were excluded. Donor T cell macrochimerism was defined as a peak of at least 4% donor T cells among recipient peripheral blood mononuclear cells. Samples from a few later patients were sequenced in-house on an Illumina MiSeq with MiXCR processing rather than by the commercial service.

Its CDR3 holds 13 amino acids, cysteine through phenylalanine. Just CDR3 DNA is preserved here, 39 bases in frame from base 1. V is pared back by 5 bases and J by 6 bases, with 10 bases lying between the germline termini. Taken from the germline V gene, the CDR1 and CDR2 loops are MDHEN and SYDVKM. Study-wide findings and limitations: GvH clones were detected in recipient bone marrow, and some appeared earlier in ileal mucosa or blood, consistent with an intestinal mucosal origin. In the allografts of patients with donor T cell macrochimerism, GvH to HvG T cell clonal ratios were high. The relatively low number and heterogeneity of intestinal transplant patients limited the conclusions. Early after transplant, peak levels of circulating GvH clones were found to be associated with declines in HvG clones.

The sample's time point label, decoded: cells obtained before transplantation from donor or recipient. CD3+CD4+ and CD3+CD8+ populations were FACS-sorted from unstimulated pre-transplant donor and recipient cells taken from spleen or lymph nodes. With regard to this clone: The clone's antigen remains unknown. Per-base qualities were not stored, and no clone one base away is much larger.

Library preparation employed the immunoSEQ multiplex PCR assay. For most patients, genomic DNA was isolated with the Qiagen DNeasy Blood and Tissue Kit and sent frozen to Adaptive Biotechnologies for TCR sequencing. For most patients, high-throughput TCR-beta CDR3 sequencing of genomic DNA was performed by Adaptive Biotechnologies. In the original analysis: TCR sequencing data were retrieved from Adaptive's ImmunoSEQ software for about 17 patients, whereas a few other patients were processed with MiXCR and VDJtools. To correct CD4 versus CD8 sorting errors, any sequence found in both subsets at a frequency ratio below 5:1 was removed. CDR3 nucleotide sequences shared between donor and recipient were removed because their origin could not be assigned. At least 2-fold expansion over unstimulated cells and a minimum CFSE-low frequency of 0.002% (template counts) or 0.001% (read counts) were required for clones to be classified as alloreactive. Clones were considered mappable if detected in sequenced pre-transplant spleen, lymph node, or MLR CFSE-low populations of the donor or recipient. Cumulative frequency of alloreactive clones was calculated as a percentage of all sequences weighted by copy number. This immuneACCESS table, as held by TCRdb, lists in-frame sequences with V and J called but not all clones. Of the missing ones, under half trace to an unresolved V gene in checked studies; the others have no known cause. The V and J calls and the clone size are those of that table, but D and trimming were determined from the DNA. The sample table contains over 100,000 clones; only one count was recorded for 90% to 95% of them. Of the sample, 0.095% to 0.15% is held by the ten largest clones.

This TCR came from a human donor who received an intestinal transplant. This specimen was unstimulated CD4+ T cells sorted from spleen or lymph node cells, taken before intestinal transplant. The sequence links TRBV28 to TRBJ2-2; the D gene is not confidently resolved. The nucleotides are TGTGCCAGCAGTCCAAGGTGGGCCGGGGAGCTGTTTTTT. This encodes CASSPRWAGELFF.